This record looks at one T cell receptor (beta chain) sequence and its context. Its antigen is unidentified. These data are taken from a study of response to subunit inactivated influenza vaccine. The study's findings and limits: Authors suggested few new T cells are recruited by each seasonal influenza vaccination.

CDR3 length equals 13 residues. V was pared by 5 bases and J by 11 bases, with 10 bases of the junction left unmatched. Germline V lookup: CDR1 MDHEN, CDR2 SYDVKM. TCRdb itself ran the RT-PCR reads through MiXCR, one entry per CDR3 protein. The sample holds fewer than 600,000 distinct CDR3 sequences, roughly 7.6% seen once. The clonotype was recovered from a man in his fifties or sixties who received an inactivated influenza vaccine. The J gene is TRBJ1-1, the V gene TRBV28; 8 bases line up with TRBD1. The specimen comprised PBMCs from blood, sampled less than 30 months after vaccination. As DNA, the CDR3 is TGTGCCAGCAGTAATTCAGGGGGCTTTGCTGCTTTCTTT. Translating gives CASSNSGGFAAFF.